This passage covers 16 T cell receptor beta chains from one sample sequenced in a study of shared clonotypes between healthy human individuals. Sequencing was performed with immunoSEQ multiplex PCR; in TCRdb, only in-frame clones are kept and a portion is missing. This table holds approximately 530,000 clones, around 96% found once. Sequences were obtained from naive CD4+ T cells sorted from blood. The subset was: CD45RA+ positively selected. The receptors stem from a woman in her 30s in good health.

The V gene is TRBV27, the J gene TRBJ1-5, with 7 bases fitting TRBD1. The CDR3 is made up of 19 amino acids. CDR1 is MNHEY and CDR2 is SMNVEV in the germline V gene (reference sequence). Germline trimming cut 5 bases from V and 10 bases from J; bases unmatched to any gene: 26. The CDR3 DNA reads TGTGCCAGCAGTCCGATATTGGCGACTGGGACAGTCAAAGTCCTACCCCAGCATTTT. It encodes CASSPILATGTVKVLPQHF.

The chain has TRBV28 and TRBJ1-2; D remains unclear. This CDR3 spans 16 amino acids. CDR1 and CDR2 (germline): MDHEN, SYDVKM. The V end lost 2 bases, the J end lost 5 bases, and 18 bases lay between the germline ends. CDR3 loop: CASSLRWTAGSYGYTF. CDR3 DNA: TGTGCCAGCAGTTTAAGATGGACTGCTGGTAGTTATGGCTACACCTTC.

The chain carries TRBV10-3 and TRBJ1-1, with a possible D match to TRBD1 (6 bases). The CDR3 has 14 residues. Trimming cost V 8 bases and J 0 bases, with 13 bases left between them. Per germline, CDR1 ENHRY and CDR2 SYGVKD. The CDR3 is CAIATGQMNTEAFF. CDR3 sequence (DNA): TGTGCCATCGCAACGGGACAAATGAACACTGAAGCTTTCTTT.

The rearrangement links TRBV7-6 to TRBJ1-4; TRBD1 matches at 7 bases. Losses at the gene ends were 2 bases for V and 5 bases for J; bases not matched to a gene: 5. CDR1 SGHVS and CDR2 FNYEAQ come from the germline V gene. The CDR3 totals 15 residues. The CDR3 is CASSLRQGRNEKLFF. CDR3 in DNA: TGTGCCAGCAGCTTAAGACAGGGCCGGAATGAAAAACTGTTTTTT.

The sample holds one count of this clone. The V gene is TRBV5-1, the J gene TRBJ2-7, with 13 bases lining up with TRBD2. CDR3 length: 17 residues. Germline V gene lookup returns CDR1 SGHRS and CDR2 YFSETQ. Trimming at V came to 2 bases and at J to 0 bases, leaving 5 bases not matched to a gene. CDR3 region: CASSFGTSGVSSYEQYF. In DNA form, the CDR3 reads TGCGCCAGCAGCTTTGGGACTAGCGGGGTAAGCTCCTACGAGCAGTACTTC. The full variable domain, completed using reference TRBV5-1 and TRBJ2-7, is KAGVTQTPRYLIKTRGQQVTLSCSPISGHRSVSWYQQTPGQGLQFLFEYFSETQRNKGNFPGRFSGRQFSNSRSEMNVSTLELGDSALYLCASSFGTSGVSSYEQYFGPGTRLTVT.

The chain employs TRBV2 and TRBJ1-5; weak D call: TRBD1 (6 bases). The CDR3 runs 14 residues. The V end lost 4 bases, the J end lost 7 bases, and 14 bases lay between the germline ends. Looked up from germline, CDR1 is SNHLY and CDR2 is FYNNEI. The CDR3 protein is CASSVPGGGQPQHF. The CDR3 DNA sequence: TGTGCCAGCAGTGTTCCCGGGGGCGGACAGCCCCAGCATTTT.

In its sample, this clone was seen once. Other DNA sequences within the sample encode an identical CDR3. V usage is TRBV7-2 and J usage is TRBJ2-7; D is possibly TRBD1 (6 bases). V shed 5 bases and J shed 6 bases, with 11 bases lying between them. This CDR3 spans 12 amino acids. CDR1 is SGHTA, CDR2 FQGNSA, per germline. This CDR3 is CASSLTGSEQYF. The CDR3 DNA sequence: TGTGCCAGCAGCCTTACAGGGAGCGAGCAGTACTTC.

This chain joins TRBV6-1 and TRBJ1-2, with a weak D call TRBD1 (5 bases). CDR1 and CDR2 (germline): MNHNS, SASEGT. This CDR3 is 14 amino acids long. Trimming removed 4 bases at V and 4 bases at J, with 13 bases between. CDR3 amino acids: CASSGSGRSYGYTF. CDR3 sequence (DNA): TGTGCCAGCAGTGGTTCGGGACGGAGCTATGGCTACACCTTC.

This chain links TRBV14 with TRBJ2-7; 9 bases are a match to TRBD2. Germline lookup yields CDR1 SGHDN and CDR2 FVKESK. J lost 2 bases, V lost 1 base, and 3 bases had no gene match. CDR3 length equals 15 residues. The CDR3 protein is CASSQGSGRTYEQYF. The CDR3 DNA sequence: TGTGCCAGCAGCCAAGGCAGCGGGAGGACCTACGAGCAGTACTTC.

The chain combines TRBV7-9 with TRBJ2-7; D is unclear. This CDR3 is built from 14 residues. The germline V and J ends were trimmed by 3 bases and 1 base, with 10 bases remaining between them. Per germline, CDR1 SEHNR and CDR2 FQNEAQ (reference sequence). CDR3 DNA sequence: TGTGCCAGCAGCTTTAGGAGCAGTTCCTACGAGCAGTACTTC. Its protein product is CASSFRSSSYEQYF.

This chain uses TRBV2 with TRBJ1-5; 7 nucleotides align to TRBD1. The CDR3 consists of 14 residues. Trimming removed 3 bases from V and 9 bases from J; junction bases left unmatched: 8. CDR1 and CDR2 from the germline V gene are SNHLY and FYNNEI. The DNA for the CDR3 is TGTGCCAGCAGTGAGACAGGGAGGGGTATGCCCCAGCATTTT. Translation: CASSETGRGMPQHF.

The rearrangement uses TRBV2 and TRBJ2-1; D remains unclear. V was shortened by 2 bases and J by 9 bases, with 11 bases between the two germline ends. In germline, CDR1 is SNHLY, CDR2 FYNNEI. This CDR3 contains 13 residues. CDR3 sequence: CASSESRIGEQFF. DNA for the CDR3: TGTGCCAGCAGTGAATCGAGGATAGGTGAGCAGTTCTTC.

The chain is built from TRBV21-1 and TRBJ2-7. TRBV21-1 counts as a pseudogene. The CDR3 contains 15 residues. The CDR3 DNA is TGTGCCAGCAGCCACCGACCCGGACCATACTACGAGCAGTACTTC. This codes for CASSHRPGPYYEQYF.

The chain couples TRBV27 to TRBJ2-7; 12 bases line up with TRBD1. The CDR3 totals 15 residues. Per germline, CDR1 MNHEY and CDR2 SMNVEV (reference sequence). V was pared by 4 bases and J by 5 bases, with 6 bases of the junction left unmatched. The chain's CDR3 is CASSSPGQGANEQYF. CDR3 sequence (DNA): TGTGCCAGCAGTTCACCGGGACAGGGGGCCAACGAGCAGTACTTC.

The chain is built from TRBV4-1 and TRBJ1-5, with TRBD1 as a possible D gene (6 bases). Between the trimmed V and J ends, which lost 1 base and 7 bases, there was a span of 14 bases. This CDR3 contains 15 residues. In germline, CDR1 is MGHRA, CDR2 YSYEKL. The CDR3 loop reads CASSQGPGVAQPQHF. CDR3 bases: TGCGCCAGCAGCCAAGGACCAGGGGTTGCACAGCCCCAGCATTTT.

The CDR3 region is CASSWTSGRAGPDTQYF. In nucleotides, the CDR3 is TGTGCCAGCAGCTGGACTAGCGGGAGGGCCGGGCCAGATACGCAGTATTTT. The chain couples TRBV5-6 to TRBJ2-3; TRBD2 matches at 15 bases. This CDR3 is built from 17 residues. CDR1 is SGHDT, CDR2 YYEEEE, per germline. J was trimmed by 4 bases and V by 3 bases; bases with no gene match: 6. The whole variable domain, filled in from reference TRBV5-6 and TRBJ2-3, reads DAGVTQSPTHLIKTRGQQVTLRCSPKSGHDTVSWYQQALGQGPQFIFQYYEEEERQRGNFPDRFSGHQFPNYSSELNVNALLLGDSALYLCASSWTSGRAGPDTQYFGPGTRLTVL.